This TCR beta chain was sequenced during a study of cytomegalovirus exposure and HLA in healthy donors. Study-level background: Findings of an earlier analysis included roughly 120 million unique TCR beta sequences from some 200 million T cells. Within an early data release were roughly 90 million unique TCRs drawn from HLA-typed donors.

Looked up from germline, CDR1 is SGHTA and CDR2 is FQGNSA. The V and J ends lost 3 bases and 5 bases, in that order; junction bases with no gene match: 12. The CDR3 contains 16 residues. About this clone itself: Its antigen is unidentified.

General observations from the study: In a later analysis, an Asian-associated ancestry cluster reportedly showed fewer N-insertions than the roughly 700-donor mean. What TCR beta sequences reportedly achieved was accurate prediction of HLA-A and HLA-B alleles in most subjects.

PCR involved 60 Vbeta and 13 Jbeta primers. The assay was immunoSEQ multiplex PCR, and TCRdb's table has in-frame clones only and misses some. The sample gives more than 150,000 clones, around 80% of which show up once; 2.1% is in the top ten. The sample comprised PBMCs. This sequence originates from a woman younger than 30 in good health and CMV-seropositive. The chain recombines TRBV7-2 with TRBJ2-5; 7 nucleotides match TRBD2. The CDR3 region is CASSFGEGTRGETQYF. Written as DNA, the CDR3 is TGTGCCAGCAGCTTTGGGGAGGGTACCCGGGGGGAGACCCAGTACTTC.